The clone carrying this T cell receptor (beta chain) was observed a few times. Clones were sequenced by immunoSEQ multiplex PCR, and TCRdb holds only the in-frame ones, with some missing. The profile covers about 190,000 clones, with 86% appearing a single time and around 23% taken by the ten largest. The CDR3 contains 16 residues. Germline trimming cut 2 bases from V and 3 bases from J; bases unmatched to any gene: 4. The V gene's germline CDR1 is MNHEY and CDR2 SMNVEV (reference sequence). The data derive from a study of blood T cell repertoires in COVID-19. Study details: Recovered Cohort 3 donors showed two negative PCRs, clearance, or symptom resolution. Samples came from the United States, Italy and Spain, spanning acute and convalescent COVID-19. T cells, B-cell-depleted T cells, or PBMCs supplied cDNA or gDNA.

Adults between roughly 18 and 90 years of age took part from 20 to 25 US areas. V gene TRBV27 combines with J gene TRBJ2-2; 9 bases line up with TRBD1. Sequencing input: PBMCs or T cells enriched from blood (not recorded which). The source is a woman aged 40 to 50 in a cohort exposed to, infected with or recovered from COVID-19 (not recorded which). In DNA form, the CDR3 reads TGTGCCAGCAGTTTAAAGGGACAGGGCGACACCGGGGAGCTGTTTTTT. Its protein is CASSLKGQGDTGELFF.